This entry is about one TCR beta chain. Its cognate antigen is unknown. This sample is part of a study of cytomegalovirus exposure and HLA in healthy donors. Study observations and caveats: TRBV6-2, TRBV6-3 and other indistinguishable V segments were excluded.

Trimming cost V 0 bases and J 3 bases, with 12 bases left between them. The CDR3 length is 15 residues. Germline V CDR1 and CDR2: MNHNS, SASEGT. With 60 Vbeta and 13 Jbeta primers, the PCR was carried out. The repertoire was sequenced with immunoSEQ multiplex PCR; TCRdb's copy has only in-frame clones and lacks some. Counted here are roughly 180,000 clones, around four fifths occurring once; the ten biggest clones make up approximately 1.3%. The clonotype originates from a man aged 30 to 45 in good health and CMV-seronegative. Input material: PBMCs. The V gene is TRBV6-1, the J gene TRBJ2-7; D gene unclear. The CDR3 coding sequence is TGTGCCAGCAGTGAAGCGTCCTTACTTGACTACGAGCAGTACTTC. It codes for CASSEASLLDYEQYF.